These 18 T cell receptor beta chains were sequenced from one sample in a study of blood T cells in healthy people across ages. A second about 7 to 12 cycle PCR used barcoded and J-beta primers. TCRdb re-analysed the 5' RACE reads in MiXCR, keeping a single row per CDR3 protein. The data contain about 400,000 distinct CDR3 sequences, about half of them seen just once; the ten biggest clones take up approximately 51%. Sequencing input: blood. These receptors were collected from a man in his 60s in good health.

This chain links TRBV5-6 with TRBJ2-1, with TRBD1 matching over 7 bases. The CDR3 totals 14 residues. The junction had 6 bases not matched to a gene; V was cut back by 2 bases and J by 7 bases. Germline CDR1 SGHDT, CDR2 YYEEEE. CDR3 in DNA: TGTGCCAGCAGCTTACCAGGGGGTGGAAATGAGCAGTTCTTC. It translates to CASSLPGGGNEQFF. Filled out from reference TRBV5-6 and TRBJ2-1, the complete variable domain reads DAGVTQSPTHLIKTRGQQVTLRCSPKSGHDTVSWYQQALGQGPQFIFQYYEEEERQRGNFPDRFSGHQFPNYSSELNVNALLLGDSALYLCASSLPGGGNEQFFGPGTRLTVL.

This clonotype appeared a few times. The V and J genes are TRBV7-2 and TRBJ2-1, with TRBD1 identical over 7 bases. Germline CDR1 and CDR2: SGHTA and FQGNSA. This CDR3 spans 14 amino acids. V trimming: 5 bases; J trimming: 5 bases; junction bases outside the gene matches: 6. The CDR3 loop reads CASSPPGTDNEQFF. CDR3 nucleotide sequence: TGTGCCAGCAGCCCCCCTGGGACAGACAATGAGCAGTTCTTC.

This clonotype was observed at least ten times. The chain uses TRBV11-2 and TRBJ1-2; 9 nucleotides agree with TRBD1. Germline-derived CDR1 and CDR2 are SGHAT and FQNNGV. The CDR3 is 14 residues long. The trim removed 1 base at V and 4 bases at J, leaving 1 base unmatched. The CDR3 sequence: CASSLVDRGYGYTF. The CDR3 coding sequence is TGTGCCAGCAGCTTAGTGGACAGGGGCTATGGCTACACCTTC.

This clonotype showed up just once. The CDR3 coding sequence is TGTGCCAGCAGTGAATGGGGGGAAAAAAACATTCAGTACTTC. This translates into CASSEWGEKNIQYF. V usage is TRBV25-1 and J usage is TRBJ2-4, with D maybe TRBD2 (6 bases). From germline, CDR1 is MGHDK and CDR2 SYGVNS. V was cut by 1 base and J by 4 bases, with 8 bases left in between. The CDR3 length is 14 residues.

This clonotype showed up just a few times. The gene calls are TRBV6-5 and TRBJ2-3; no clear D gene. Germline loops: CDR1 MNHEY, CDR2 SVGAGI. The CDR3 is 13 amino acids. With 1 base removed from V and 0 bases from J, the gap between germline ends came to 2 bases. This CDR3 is CASSYLSTDTQYF. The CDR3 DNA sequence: TGTGCCAGCAGTTACTTAAGCACAGATACGCAGTATTTT.

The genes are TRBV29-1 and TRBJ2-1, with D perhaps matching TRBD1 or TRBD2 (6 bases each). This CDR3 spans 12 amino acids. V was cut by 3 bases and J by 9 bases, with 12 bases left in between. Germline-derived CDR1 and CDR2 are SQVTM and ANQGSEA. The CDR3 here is CSVDRGQGEQFF. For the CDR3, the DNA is TGCAGCGTTGATCGGGGGCAGGGTGAGCAGTTCTTC.

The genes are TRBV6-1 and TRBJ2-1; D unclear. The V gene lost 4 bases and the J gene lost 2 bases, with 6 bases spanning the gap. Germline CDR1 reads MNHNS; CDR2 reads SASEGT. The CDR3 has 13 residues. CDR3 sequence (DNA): TGTGCCAGCAGTGTGGGCACCTACAATGAGCAGTTCTTC. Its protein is CASSVGTYNEQFF.

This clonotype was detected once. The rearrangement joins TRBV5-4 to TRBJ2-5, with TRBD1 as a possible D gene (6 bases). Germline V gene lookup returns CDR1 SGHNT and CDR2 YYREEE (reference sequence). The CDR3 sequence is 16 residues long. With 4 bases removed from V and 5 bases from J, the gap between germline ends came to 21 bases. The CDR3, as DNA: TGTGCCAGCAGCCGGGGCAGGGACACCGAAGGCGAGACCCAGTACTTC. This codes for CASSRGRDTEGETQYF.

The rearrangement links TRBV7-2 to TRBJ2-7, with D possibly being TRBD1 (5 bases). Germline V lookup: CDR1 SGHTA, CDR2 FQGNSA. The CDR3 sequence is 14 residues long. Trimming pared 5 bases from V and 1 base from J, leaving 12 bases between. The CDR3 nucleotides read TGTGCCAGCAGCCATACCAGGGAATCCTACGAGCAGTACTTC. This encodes CASSHTRESYEQYF.

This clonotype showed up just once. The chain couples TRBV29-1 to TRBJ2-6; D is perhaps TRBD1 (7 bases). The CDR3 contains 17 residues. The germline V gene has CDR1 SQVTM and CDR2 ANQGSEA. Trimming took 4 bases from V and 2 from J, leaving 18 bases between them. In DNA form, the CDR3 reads TGCAGCGTTGGAGACACTCCAGGGGGGACTGGGGCCAACGTCCTGACTTTC. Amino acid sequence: CSVGDTPGGTGANVLTF.

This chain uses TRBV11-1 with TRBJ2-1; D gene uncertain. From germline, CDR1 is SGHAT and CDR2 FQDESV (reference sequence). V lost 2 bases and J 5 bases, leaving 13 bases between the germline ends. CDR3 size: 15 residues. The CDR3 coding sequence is TGTGCCAGCAGCTTATTGACAAACCCAAACAATGAGCAGTTCTTC. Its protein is CASSLLTNPNNEQFF.

CDR3 nucleotides: TGCAGTGCTAGAGCAGGGCTAGCGGGAGAGGCGGCAGATACGCAGTATTTT. Its translation: CSARAGLAGEAADTQYF. The chain has TRBV20-1 and TRBJ2-3; 10 nucleotides align to TRBD2. CDR1 is DFQATT and CDR2 is SNEGSKA in the germline V gene (reference sequence). V gave up 1 base and J gave up 4 bases; unmatched junction bases: 11. The CDR3 consists of 17 residues.

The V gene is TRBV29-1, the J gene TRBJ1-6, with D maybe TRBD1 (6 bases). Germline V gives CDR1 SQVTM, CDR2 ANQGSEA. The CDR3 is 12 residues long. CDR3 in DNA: TGCAGGCCGTGGGGGGCTAATTCACCCCTCCACTTT. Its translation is CRPWGANSPLHF. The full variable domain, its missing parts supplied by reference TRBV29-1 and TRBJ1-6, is SAVISQKPSRDICQRGTSLTIQCQVDSQVTMMFWYRQQPGQSLTLIATANQGSEATYESGFVIDKFPISRPNLTFSTLTVSNMSPEDSSIYLCRPWGANSPLHFGNGTRLTVT.

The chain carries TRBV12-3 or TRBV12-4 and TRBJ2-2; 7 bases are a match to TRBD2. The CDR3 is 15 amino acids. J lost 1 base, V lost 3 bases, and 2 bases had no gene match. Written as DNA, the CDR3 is TGTGCCAGCAGTTTCGCTAGCGGGAACACCGGGGAGCTGTTTTTT. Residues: CASSFASGNTGELFF.

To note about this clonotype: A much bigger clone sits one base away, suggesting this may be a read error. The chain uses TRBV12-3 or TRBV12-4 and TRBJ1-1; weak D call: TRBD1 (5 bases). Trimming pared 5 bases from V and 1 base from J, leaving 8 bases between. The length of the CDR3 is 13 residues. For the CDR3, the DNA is TGTGCCAGCAGTCGACAGAAGAACACTGAAGCTTTCTTT. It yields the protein CASSRQKNTEAFF.

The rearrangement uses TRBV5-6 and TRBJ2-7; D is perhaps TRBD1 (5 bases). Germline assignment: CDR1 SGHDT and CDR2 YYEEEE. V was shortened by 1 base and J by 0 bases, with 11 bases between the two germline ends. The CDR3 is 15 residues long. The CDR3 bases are TGTGCCAGCAGCTTGTCAGGGCTAAACTCCTACGAGCAGTACTTC. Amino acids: CASSLSGLNSYEQYF.

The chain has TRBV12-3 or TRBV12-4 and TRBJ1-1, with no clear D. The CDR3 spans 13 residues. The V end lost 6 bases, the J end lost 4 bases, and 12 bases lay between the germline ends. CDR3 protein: CASSHEVGTEAFF. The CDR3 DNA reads TGTGCCAGCAGCCATGAGGTGGGCACTGAAGCTTTCTTT.

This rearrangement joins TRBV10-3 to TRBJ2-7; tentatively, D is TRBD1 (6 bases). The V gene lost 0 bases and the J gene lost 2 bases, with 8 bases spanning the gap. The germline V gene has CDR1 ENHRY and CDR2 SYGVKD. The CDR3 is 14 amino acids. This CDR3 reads CAISESQGAYEQYF. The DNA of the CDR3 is TGTGCCATCAGTGAGTCACAGGGAGCCTACGAGCAGTACTTC.